This T cell receptor beta chain came from a study of blood T cells in healthy people across ages. Using a J-beta primer mix together with a sample-barcoded 5' primer, a second PCR was run for roughly 6 to 12 cycles. TCRdb itself ran the 5' RACE reads through MiXCR, one entry per CDR3 protein. Of about 2 million distinct CDR3 sequences in the sample, about 50% were seen once. Sequencing used blood. The receptor was derived from a middle-aged woman in good health.

The CDR3 nucleotides read TGTGCCAGCAGCAGACCCACACTAGCTACCAATGAGCAGTTCTTC. This codes for CASSRPTLATNEQFF. The chain recombines TRBV28 with TRBJ2-1; tentatively, D is TRBD2 (6 bases). Germline V gene data show CDR1 as MDHEN and CDR2 as SYDVKM. Trimming cost V 6 bases and J 6 bases, with 18 bases left between them. This CDR3 region has 15 residues.